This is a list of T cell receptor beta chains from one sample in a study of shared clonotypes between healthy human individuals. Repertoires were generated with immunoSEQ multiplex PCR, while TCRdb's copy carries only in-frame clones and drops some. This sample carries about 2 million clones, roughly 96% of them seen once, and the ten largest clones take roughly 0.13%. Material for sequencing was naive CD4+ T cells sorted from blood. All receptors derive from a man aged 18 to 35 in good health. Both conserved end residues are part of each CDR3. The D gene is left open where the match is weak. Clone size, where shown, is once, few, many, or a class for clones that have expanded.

cdr3_aa: CASSPLAGAKNIQYF
cdr3_nt: TGCGCCAGCAGCCCCCTAGCAGGAGCCAAAAACATTCAGTACTTC
clone_size: -
j_call: TRBJ2-4
v_call: TRBV5-1
d_call: -

cdr3_aa: CASSVVGSQRGGRLDF
cdr3_nt: TGTGCCAGCAGCGTAGTTGGTAGCCAGCGGGGTGGGAGATTAGACTTC
clone_size: -
j_call: TRBJ2-5
v_call: TRBV9
d_call: TRBD2

cdr3_aa: CASSTGSGLGARGYTF
cdr3_nt: TGTGCCAGCAGTACAGGGTCCGGGCTGGGGGCGCGTGGCTACACCTTC
clone_size: -
j_call: TRBJ1-2
v_call: TRBV7-2
d_call: -

cdr3_aa: CASSYSKASTGELFF
cdr3_nt: TGTGCCAGCAGTTACTCGAAGGCATCAACCGGGGAGCTGTTTTTT
clone_size: -
j_call: TRBJ2-2
v_call: TRBV6-6
d_call: -

cdr3_aa: CASSLEFSGNTIYF
cdr3_nt: TGTGCCAGCAGCTTAGAATTCTCTGGAAACACCATATATTTT
clone_size: -
j_call: TRBJ1-3
v_call: TRBV7-2
d_call: -

cdr3_aa: CASSLGLATDTQYF
cdr3_nt: TGTGCCAGCAGCCTGGGACTAGCAACAGATACGCAGTATTTT
clone_size: -
j_call: TRBJ2-3
v_call: TRBV6-5
d_call: TRBD2

cdr3_aa: CASSETGPNSPLHF
cdr3_nt: TGTGCCAGCAGTGAGACAGGGCCCAATTCACCCCTCCACTTT
clone_size: -
j_call: TRBJ1-6
v_call: TRBV2
d_call: TRBD1

cdr3_aa: CASSPSGVTGANVLTF
cdr3_nt: TGCGCCAGCAGCCCTAGCGGGGTAACTGGGGCCAACGTCCTGACTTTC
clone_size: -
j_call: TRBJ2-6
v_call: TRBV5-1
d_call: TRBD2

cdr3_aa: CASSLEAAVNTEAFF
cdr3_nt: TGTGCCAGCAGCTTAGAGGCTGCCGTGAACACTGAAGCTTTCTTT
clone_size: -
j_call: TRBJ1-1
v_call: TRBV11-2
d_call: -

cdr3_aa: CASSLGQGLGYGYTF
cdr3_nt: TGTGCCAGCAGTCTAGGACAGGGTCTGGGCTATGGCTACACCTTC
clone_size: -
j_call: TRBJ1-2
v_call: TRBV27
d_call: TRBD1

cdr3_aa: CASSPLGGEMNYGYTF
cdr3_nt: TGTGCCAGCTCACCACTGGGAGGGGAGATGAACTATGGCTACACCTTC
clone_size: -
j_call: TRBJ1-2
v_call: TRBV18
d_call: -

cdr3_aa: CASSLETHEQYF
cdr3_nt: TGTGCCAGCAGCTTAGAGACGCATGAGCAGTACTTC
clone_size: -
j_call: TRBJ2-7
v_call: TRBV11-2
d_call: -

cdr3_aa: CASSEGTTNTGELFF
cdr3_nt: TGTGCCAGCAGTGAGGGGACAACGAACACCGGGGAGCTGTTTTTT
clone_size: once
j_call: TRBJ2-2
v_call: TRBV6-1
d_call: -

cdr3_aa: CASSPPRGSSYEQYF
cdr3_nt: TGTGCCAGCAGTCCCCCGAGGGGAAGCTCCTACGAGCAGTACTTC
clone_size: -
j_call: TRBJ2-7
v_call: TRBV28
d_call: -

cdr3_aa: CATSTGGRGQPQHF
cdr3_nt: TGTGCCACCTCGACAGGGGGCCGTGGGCAGCCCCAGCATTTT
clone_size: -
j_call: TRBJ1-5
v_call: TRBV2
d_call: TRBD1

cdr3_aa: CASSVTGGPNTEAFF
cdr3_nt: TGTGCCAGCAGCGTCACAGGGGGCCCGAACACTGAAGCTTTCTTT
clone_size: -
j_call: TRBJ1-1
v_call: TRBV5-4
d_call: TRBD1

cdr3_aa: CASKDTGGNSPLHF
cdr3_nt: TGTGCCAGCAAGGACACAGGGGGTAATTCACCCCTCCACTTT
clone_size: -
j_call: TRBJ1-6
v_call: TRBV2
d_call: TRBD1

cdr3_aa: CASSLESNEKLFF
cdr3_nt: TGCGCCAGCAGCTTGGAGAGTAATGAAAAACTGTTTTTT
clone_size: -
j_call: TRBJ1-4
v_call: TRBV5-1
d_call: -

cdr3_aa: CASGLATGSLQETQYF
cdr3_nt: TGTGCTAGTGGTTTGGCCACGGGATCTTTACAAGAGACCCAGTACTTC
clone_size: -
j_call: TRBJ2-5
v_call: TRBV12-5
d_call: -

cdr3_aa: CASSFGRLNQPQHF
cdr3_nt: TGTGCCAGCAGCTTTGGACGGCTAAATCAGCCCCAGCATTTT
clone_size: once
j_call: TRBJ1-5
v_call: TRBV7-3
d_call: -

cdr3_aa: CALQGQGSPGANVLTF
cdr3_nt: TGTGCCCTTCAAGGACAGGGAAGCCCTGGGGCCAACGTCCTGACTTTC
clone_size: -
j_call: TRBJ2-6
v_call: TRBV6-6
d_call: TRBD1

cdr3_aa: CAWSRERSTYEQYF
cdr3_nt: TGTGCCTGGAGCCGGGAGCGATCGACCTACGAGCAGTACTTC
clone_size: -
j_call: TRBJ2-7
v_call: TRBV30
d_call: -

cdr3_aa: CASSKFAQRESFSYEQYF
cdr3_nt: TGTGCCAGCAGCAAATTTGCCCAGCGGGAGTCTTTCTCCTACGAGCAGTACTTC
clone_size: -
j_call: TRBJ2-7
v_call: TRBV21-1
d_call: -

cdr3_aa: CASSPRTGGGYGYTF
cdr3_nt: TGCGCCAGCAGCCCCCGGACAGGGGGCGGCTATGGCTACACCTTC
clone_size: -
j_call: TRBJ1-2
v_call: TRBV4-3
d_call: TRBD1

cdr3_aa: CASSHLHQRESYNEQFF
cdr3_nt: TGTGCTAGCAGCCACCTCCATCAGCGGGAGTCTTACAATGAGCAGTTCTTC
clone_size: -
j_call: TRBJ2-1
v_call: TRBV7-7
d_call: TRBD2

cdr3_aa: CASSLDIPGYQETQYF
cdr3_nt: TGTGCCAGCAGCTTAGATATTCCAGGTTACCAAGAGACCCAGTACTTC
clone_size: -
j_call: TRBJ2-5
v_call: TRBV11-2
d_call: -

cdr3_aa: CSASPTGKVHGYTF
cdr3_nt: TGCAGCGCTAGCCCAACCGGGAAAGTACATGGCTACACCTTC
clone_size: once
j_call: TRBJ1-2
v_call: TRBV29-1
d_call: -

cdr3_aa: CASSQDLASVLYF
cdr3_nt: TGTGCCAGCAGCCAAGATTTGGCCTCTGTTTTGTATTTT
clone_size: once
j_call: TRBJ2-3
v_call: TRBV4-2
d_call: -

cdr3_aa: CASRGTGTGEQYF
cdr3_nt: TGCGCCAGCAGAGGGACAGGGACGGGTGAGCAGTACTTC
clone_size: once
j_call: TRBJ2-7
v_call: TRBV10-2
d_call: TRBD1

cdr3_aa: CASSRSGGTEAFF
cdr3_nt: TGTGCCAGCAGCAGGTCGGGGGGGACTGAAGCTTTCTTT
clone_size: -
j_call: TRBJ1-1
v_call: TRBV7-9
d_call: -

cdr3_aa: CAWSVGRGAEAFF
cdr3_nt: TGTGCCTGGAGCGTCGGGCGTGGGGCTGAAGCTTTCTTT
clone_size: -
j_call: TRBJ1-1
v_call: TRBV30
d_call: -

cdr3_aa: CASSWGLLNEQFF
cdr3_nt: TGTGCCAGCAGTTGGGGACTACTGAATGAGCAGTTCTTC
clone_size: -
j_call: TRBJ2-1
v_call: TRBV6-6
d_call: TRBD2

cdr3_aa: CASSLTGSTDTQYF
cdr3_nt: TGTGCCAGCAGCTTAACGGGGAGCACAGATACGCAGTATTTT
clone_size: many
j_call: TRBJ2-3
v_call: TRBV11-2
d_call: -

cdr3_aa: CASSPRPVTETQYF
cdr3_nt: TGTGCCAGCAGTCCCCGTCCCGTAACGGAGACCCAGTACTTC
clone_size: -
j_call: TRBJ2-5
v_call: TRBV27
d_call: -

cdr3_aa: CASSFRRATNEKLFF
cdr3_nt: TGTGCCAGCAGTTTCCGCAGGGCTACTAATGAAAAACTGTTTTTT
clone_size: -
j_call: TRBJ1-4
v_call: TRBV27
d_call: -

cdr3_aa: CASSRRSGRWNTEAFF
cdr3_nt: TGTGCCAGCAGCAGACGTTCGGGACGGTGGAACACTGAAGCTTTCTTT
clone_size: -
j_call: TRBJ1-1
v_call: TRBV11-1
d_call: -

cdr3_aa: CASSLGLAAYNEQFF
cdr3_nt: TGTGCCAGCAGTTTGGGGCTAGCGGCCTACAATGAGCAGTTCTTC
clone_size: -
j_call: TRBJ2-1
v_call: TRBV6-5
d_call: TRBD2

cdr3_aa: CASSLARGNTIYF
cdr3_nt: TGCGCCAGCAGTCTTGCCAGGGGAAACACCATATATTTT
clone_size: -
j_call: TRBJ1-3
v_call: TRBV23-1
d_call: -

cdr3_aa: CASRDRGLFNEKLFF
cdr3_nt: TGTGCCAGCAGAGACAGGGGGCTCTTTAATGAAAAACTGTTTTTT
clone_size: -
j_call: TRBJ1-4
v_call: TRBV2
d_call: TRBD1

cdr3_aa: CASSRPGVEAQYF
cdr3_nt: TGTGCCAGCAGCCGACCCGGAGTGGAGGCCCAGTACTTC
clone_size: -
j_call: TRBJ2-5
v_call: TRBV5-6
d_call: -

cdr3_aa: CASSPSWSTDTQYF
cdr3_nt: TGTGCCAGCAGTCCGAGCTGGAGCACAGATACGCAGTATTTT
clone_size: -
j_call: TRBJ2-3
v_call: TRBV27
d_call: -

cdr3_aa: CASSFGQYLTDTQYF
cdr3_nt: TGTGCCAGCAGCTTTGGTCAGTATCTCACAGATACGCAGTATTTT
clone_size: -
j_call: TRBJ2-3
v_call: TRBV5-4
d_call: -

cdr3_aa: CASKGGRETYEQYF
cdr3_nt: TGTGCCAGCAAAGGTGGCAGGGAAACCTACGAGCAGTACTTC
clone_size: once
j_call: TRBJ2-7
v_call: TRBV6-6
d_call: -

cdr3_aa: CASSSGILGSYEQYF
cdr3_nt: TGTGCCAGCAGTTCCGGGATTTTAGGCTCCTACGAGCAGTACTTC
clone_size: -
j_call: TRBJ2-7
v_call: TRBV28
d_call: -

cdr3_aa: CASRDSLYEQYF
cdr3_nt: TGTGCCAGCCGGGACAGCCTATACGAGCAGTACTTC
clone_size: -
j_call: TRBJ2-7
v_call: TRBV7-2
d_call: TRBD1

cdr3_aa: CASTRTSGGAYEQYF
cdr3_nt: TGTGCCAGCACTCGGACTAGCGGGGGAGCCTACGAGCAGTACTTC
clone_size: -
j_call: TRBJ2-7
v_call: TRBV6-6
d_call: TRBD2

cdr3_aa: CASSLGGQTYEQYF
cdr3_nt: TGCGCCAGCAGCTTGGGGGGGCAGACCTACGAGCAGTACTTC
clone_size: -
j_call: TRBJ2-7
v_call: TRBV5-1
d_call: -

cdr3_aa: CASSPGQGGQPQHF
cdr3_nt: TGTGCCAGCTCACCAGGGCAGGGGGGTCAGCCCCAGCATTTT
clone_size: once
j_call: TRBJ1-5
v_call: TRBV18
d_call: TRBD1

cdr3_aa: CARSRNRSAGTYEQYF
cdr3_nt: TGTGCCAGAAGCCGCAACCGTTCGGCTGGTACCTACGAGCAGTACTTC
clone_size: once
j_call: TRBJ2-7
v_call: TRBV7-5
d_call: -

cdr3_aa: CASSQVDSTKNIQYF
cdr3_nt: TGCGCCAGCAGCCAAGTGGATAGTACGAAAAACATTCAGTACTTC
clone_size: -
j_call: TRBJ2-4
v_call: TRBV4-3
d_call: -